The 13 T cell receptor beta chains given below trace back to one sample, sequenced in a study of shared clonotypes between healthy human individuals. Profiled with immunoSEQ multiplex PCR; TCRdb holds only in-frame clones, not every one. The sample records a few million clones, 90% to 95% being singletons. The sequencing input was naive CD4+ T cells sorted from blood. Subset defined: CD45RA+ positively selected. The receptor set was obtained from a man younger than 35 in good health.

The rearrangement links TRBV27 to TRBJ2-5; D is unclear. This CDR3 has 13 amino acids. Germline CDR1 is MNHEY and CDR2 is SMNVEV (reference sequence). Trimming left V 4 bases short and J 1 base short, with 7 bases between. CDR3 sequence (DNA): TGTGCCAGCAGTTGGGCGGCCCAAGAGACCCAGTACTTC. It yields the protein CASSWAAQETQYF.

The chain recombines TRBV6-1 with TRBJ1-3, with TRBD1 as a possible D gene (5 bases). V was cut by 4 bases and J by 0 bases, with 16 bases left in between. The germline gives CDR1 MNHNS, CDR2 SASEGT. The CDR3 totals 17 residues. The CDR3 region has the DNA TGTGCCAGCAGTGGCCCGGGACCGAAGAACTCTGGAAACACCATATATTTT. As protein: CASSGPGPKNSGNTIYF.

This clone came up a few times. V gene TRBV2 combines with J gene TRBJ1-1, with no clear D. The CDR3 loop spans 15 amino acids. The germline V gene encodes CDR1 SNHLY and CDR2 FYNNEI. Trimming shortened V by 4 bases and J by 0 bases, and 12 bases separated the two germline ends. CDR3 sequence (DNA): TGTGCCAGCAGTGCCTGGAGTGGAATGAACACTGAAGCTTTCTTT. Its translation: CASSAWSGMNTEAFF.

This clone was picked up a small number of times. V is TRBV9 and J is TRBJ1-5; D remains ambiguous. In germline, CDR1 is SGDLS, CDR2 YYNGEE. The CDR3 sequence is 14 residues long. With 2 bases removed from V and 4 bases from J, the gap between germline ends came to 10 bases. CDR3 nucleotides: TGTGCCAGCAGCGTCGTCCGGCGAAATCAGCCCCAGCATTTT. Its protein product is CASSVVRRNQPQHF.

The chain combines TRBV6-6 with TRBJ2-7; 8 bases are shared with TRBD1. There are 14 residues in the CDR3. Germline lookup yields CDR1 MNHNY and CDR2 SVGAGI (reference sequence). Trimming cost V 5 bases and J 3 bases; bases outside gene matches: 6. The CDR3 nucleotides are TGTGCCAGCAGTCCACGGACAGGGAACTACGAGCAGTACTTC. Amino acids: CASSPRTGNYEQYF.

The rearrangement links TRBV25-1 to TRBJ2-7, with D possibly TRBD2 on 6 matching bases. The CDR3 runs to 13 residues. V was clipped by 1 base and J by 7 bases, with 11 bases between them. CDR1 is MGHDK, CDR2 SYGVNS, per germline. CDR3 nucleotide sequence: TGTGCCAGCAGTGAATGGGGGGTTGGGGAGCAGTACTTC. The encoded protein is CASSEWGVGEQYF.

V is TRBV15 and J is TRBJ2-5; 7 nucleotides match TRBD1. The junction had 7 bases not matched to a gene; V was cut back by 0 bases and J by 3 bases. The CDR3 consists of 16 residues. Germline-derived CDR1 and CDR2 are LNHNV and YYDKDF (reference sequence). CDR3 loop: CATSREGNRGEETQYF. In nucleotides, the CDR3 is TGTGCCACCAGCAGAGAGGGGAACAGGGGAGAAGAGACCCAGTACTTC.

The CDR3: CASSLAPAQPQHF. The CDR3 DNA sequence: TGCGCCAGCAGCTTGGCCCCCGCTCAGCCCCAGCATTTT. The chain combines TRBV5-1 with TRBJ1-5; D is unclear. Germline assignment: CDR1 SGHRS and CDR2 YFSETQ. CDR3 length: 13 amino acids. Trimming removed 0 bases from V and 6 bases from J, with 7 bases in between.

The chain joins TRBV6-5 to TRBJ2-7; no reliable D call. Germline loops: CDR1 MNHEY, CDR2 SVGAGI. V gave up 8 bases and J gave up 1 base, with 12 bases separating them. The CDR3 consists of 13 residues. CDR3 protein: CASARTASYEQYF. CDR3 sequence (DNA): TGTGCCAGCGCGCGGACGGCGTCCTACGAGCAGTACTTC.

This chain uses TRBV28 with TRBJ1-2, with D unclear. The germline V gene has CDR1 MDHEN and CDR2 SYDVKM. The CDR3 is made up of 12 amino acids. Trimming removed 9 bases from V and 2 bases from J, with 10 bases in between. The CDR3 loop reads CASDTTNYGYTF. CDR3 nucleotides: TGTGCCAGTGATACCACGAACTATGGCTACACCTTC.

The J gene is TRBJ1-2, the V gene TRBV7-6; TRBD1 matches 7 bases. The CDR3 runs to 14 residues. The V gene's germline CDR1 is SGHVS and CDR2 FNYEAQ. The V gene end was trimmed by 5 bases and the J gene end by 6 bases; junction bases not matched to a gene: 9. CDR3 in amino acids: CASSAQGGVDGYTF. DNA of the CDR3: TGTGCCAGCAGCGCCCAGGGGGGGGTGGATGGCTACACCTTC.

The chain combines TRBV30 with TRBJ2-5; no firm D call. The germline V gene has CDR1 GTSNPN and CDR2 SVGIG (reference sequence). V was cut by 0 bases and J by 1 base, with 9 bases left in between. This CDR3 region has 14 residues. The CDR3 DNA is TGTGCCTGGAGTGTAGGGCTAGTCCAAGAGACCCAGTACTTC. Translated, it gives CAWSVGLVQETQYF.

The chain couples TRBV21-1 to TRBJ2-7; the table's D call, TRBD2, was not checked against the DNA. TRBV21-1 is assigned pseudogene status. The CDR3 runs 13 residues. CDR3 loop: CASSREVAYEQYF. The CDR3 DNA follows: TGTGCCAGCAGCAGGGAGGTAGCCTACGAGCAGTACTTC.